The TCR beta chain described here comes from a study of tumour-infiltrating T cells in Burkitt lymphoma (dated by TCRdb to 2019 to 2021). For the study in its entirety: Clinical outcome was correlated with TCR repertoire data, and overall and progression-free survival were found to be predicted by productive clonality independently of established prognosticators, including age at diagnosis.

The CDR3 has 16 amino acids, counting the end cysteine and phenylalanine. Just CDR3 DNA is preserved here, 48 bases in frame from base 1. The germline V gene supplies CDR1 SGHRS and CDR2 YFSETQ. At the junction V is shortened by 4 bases and J by 5 bases; bases outside the gene matches: 12. With respect to this clone: Which antigen it targets is not known. Nothing much larger sits one base from this clone, and base qualities are not available.

Libraries were constructed by the immunoSEQ multiplex PCR assay. The clones in this table, taken by TCRdb from immuneACCESS, are in-frame only. Not every clone is retained; where verified, under half of the shortfall comes from an unresolved V gene, and the cause of the rest is unknown. The table for this sample lists 12,000 to 15,000 clones; 85% to 90% of them were counted only once. The biggest ten clones account for approximately 1.5% of the sample. The sequencing input was tumor tissue. This TCR was sampled from a human donor with diffuse large B-cell lymphoma. The V and J segments used are TRBV5-1 and TRBJ1-1; TRBD1 lines up with 9 middle nucleotides. CDR3 loop: CASSNTGGVIITEAFF. The DNA sequence is TGCGCCAGCAGCAACACAGGGGGCGTGATCATTACTGAAGCTTTCTTT.